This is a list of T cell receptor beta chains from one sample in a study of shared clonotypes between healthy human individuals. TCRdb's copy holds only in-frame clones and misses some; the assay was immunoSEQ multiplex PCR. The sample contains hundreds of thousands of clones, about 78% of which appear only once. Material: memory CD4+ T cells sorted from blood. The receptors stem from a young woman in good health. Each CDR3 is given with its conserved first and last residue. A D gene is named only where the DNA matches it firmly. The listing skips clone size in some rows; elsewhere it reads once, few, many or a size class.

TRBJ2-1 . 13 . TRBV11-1 CASSSRQNNEQFF TGTGCCAGCAGCTCTCGGCAGAACAATGAGCAGTTCTTC
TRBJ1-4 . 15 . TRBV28 CASSLAPRVEEKLFF TGTGCCAGCAGTTTAGCCCCCAGGGTTGAAGAAAAACTGTTTTTT
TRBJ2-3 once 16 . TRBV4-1 CASSQAHRAQPDTQYF TGCGCCAGCAGCCAGGCCCACAGGGCTCAACCCGATACGCAGTATTTT
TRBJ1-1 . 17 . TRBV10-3 CAISESILGSGPSEAFF TGTGCCATCAGTGAGTCGATACTAGGTTCGGGGCCCTCCGAAGCTTTCTTT
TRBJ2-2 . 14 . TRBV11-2 CASTEGRDTGELFF TGTGCCAGCACGGAGGGTCGCGACACCGGGGAGCTGTTTTTT
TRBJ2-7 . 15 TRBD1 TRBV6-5 CASRPDRGHFYEQYF TGTGCCAGCAGACCCGACAGGGGGCACTTCTACGAGCAGTACTTC
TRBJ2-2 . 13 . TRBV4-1 CASSQTRGGELFF TGCGCCAGCAGCCAAACCAGAGGCGGGGAGCTGTTTTTT
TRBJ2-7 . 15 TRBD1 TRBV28 CASSTIGTGPYEQYF TGTGCCAGCAGTACCATTGGGACAGGCCCCTACGAGCAGTACTTC
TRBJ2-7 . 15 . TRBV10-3 CAISESNSATYEQYF TGTGCCATCAGTGAGTCCAATAGCGCCACCTACGAGCAGTACTTC
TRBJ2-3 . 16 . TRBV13 CASSLGPTGSTDTQYF TGTGCCAGCAGCTTAGGCCCTACAGGGAGCACAGATACGCAGTATTTT
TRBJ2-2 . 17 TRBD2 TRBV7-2 CASSSDLLAANTGELFF TGTGCCAGCAGCTCTGACTTACTAGCGGCGAACACCGGGGAGCTGTTTTTT
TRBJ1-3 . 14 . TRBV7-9 CASSLASSGNTIYF TGTGCCAGCAGCTTAGCTAGCTCTGGAAACACCATATATTTT
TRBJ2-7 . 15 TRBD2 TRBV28 CASREISGNSYEQYF TGTGCCAGCAGGGAGATTAGCGGGAATAGCTACGAGCAGTACTTC
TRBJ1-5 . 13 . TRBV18 CASSQGMNQPQHF TGTGCCAGCTCTCAGGGGATGAATCAGCCCCAGCATTTT
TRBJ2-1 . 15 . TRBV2 CASSEGLARRDEQFF TGTGCCAGCAGTGAAGGGCTAGCGCGTCGTGATGAGCAGTTCTTC
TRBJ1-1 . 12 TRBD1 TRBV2 CAGNRGDTEAFF TGTGCCGGAAACAGGGGGGACACTGAAGCTTTCTTT
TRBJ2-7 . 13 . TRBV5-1 CASSFLGAYEQYF TGCGCCAGCAGCTTCCTCGGCGCCTACGAGCAGTACTTC
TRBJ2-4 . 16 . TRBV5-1 CASSPAVSGSGNIQYF TGCGCCAGCAGCCCGGCCGTGTCAGGGAGCGGAAACATTCAGTACTTC
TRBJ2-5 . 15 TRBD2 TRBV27 CASSSGTSGRETQYF TGTGCCAGCAGTTCCGGGACTAGCGGGAGGGAGACCCAGTACTTC
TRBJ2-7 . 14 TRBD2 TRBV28 CASSLTGGIDEQYF TGTGCCAGCAGTTTAACGGGAGGTATCGACGAGCAGTACTTC
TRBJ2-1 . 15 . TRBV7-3 CASSQDRGDYNEQFF TGTGCCAGCAGCCAAGACAGAGGGGACTACAATGAGCAGTTCTTC
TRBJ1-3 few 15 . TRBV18 CASSETGSSGNTIYF TGTGCCAGCTCTGAGACGGGGAGCTCTGGAAACACCATATATTTT
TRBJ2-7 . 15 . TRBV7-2 CASSLEAGPSYEQYF TGTGCCAGCAGCTTAGAGGCAGGGCCATCCTACGAGCAGTACTTC
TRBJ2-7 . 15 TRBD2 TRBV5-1 CASSLVAGGPDEQYF TGCGCCAGCAGCCTCGTAGCGGGAGGGCCTGACGAGCAGTACTTC
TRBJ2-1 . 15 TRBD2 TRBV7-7 CASSWTSGSNNEQFF TGTGCCAGCAGCTGGACTAGCGGGAGTAACAATGAGCAGTTCTTC
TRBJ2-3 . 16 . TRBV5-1 CASSLGVRAARDTQYF TGCGCCAGCAGCTTGGGTGTGCGAGCAGCGAGAGATACGCAGTATTTT
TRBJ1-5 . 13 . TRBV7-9 CASSREANQPQHF TGTGCCAGCTCCAGGGAGGCCAATCAGCCCCAGCATTTT